This entry is about one T cell receptor (beta chain). The target antigen is unknown. Previously published methods and listed TCR primers were used for the bulk TCR libraries. MiXCR, run by TCRdb on the PCR reads, gives a single entry per CDR3 protein. The sample holds approximately 90,000 distinct CDR3 sequences; 20% to 25% are singletons and the top ten take 0.85% to 1.2%. The sample belongs to a study of molecular identifiers for immune sequencing clone quantification. Germline CDR1 SGDLS, CDR2 YYNGEE. This CDR3 has 14 residues. The ends lost 3 bases at V and 2 bases at J; junction bases unmatched: 3. Findings and limits, study-wide: Highly expanded clone sizes could end up underestimated if a barcode were shared by identical TCR molecules. Clones with over 20 RNA copies captured over 99% of effector molecules but under 1% of naive ones.

The sorting of naive CD8 T cells used the CD8+CD4-CCR7+CD45RA+ phenotype. The TCR originated in a human donor in good health. Some libraries in this study had Jurkat cell RNA spiked in. The chain links TRBV9 to TRBJ2-5; 8 bases map to TRBD1. The sample comprised naive CD8+ T cells from blood, with Jurkat cell RNA spiked in. As to subset: FACS-sorted CD8+CD4-CCR7+CD45RA+ naive T cells. The CDR3 nucleotides are TGTGCCAGCAGCGCGACAGGGGAGCAAGAGACCCAGTACTTC. It specifies CASSATGEQETQYF.